These 27 T cell receptor beta chains were sequenced from one sample in a study of blood T cells in healthy people across ages. A J-beta primer mix and a sample-barcoded 5' primer were used in a second PCR of about 7 to 12 cycles. TCRdb called the 5' RACE reads again in MiXCR, with one record for every CDR3 protein. The sample consists of 600,000 to 650,000 distinct CDR3 sequences, roughly three fifths of them appearing once. Sequencing was carried out using blood. The origin of the receptors is a man in his fifties or sixties in good health.

The chain employs TRBV3-1 and TRBJ1-6, with D possibly TRBD1 on 5 matching bases. Trimming removed 3 bases from V and 6 bases from J, with 9 bases in between. From germline, CDR1 is LGHDT and CDR2 YNNKEL (reference sequence). This CDR3 is built from 14 residues. The CDR3 sequence: CASSQGDANSPLHF. For the CDR3, the DNA is TGTGCCAGCAGCCAGGGGGACGCTAATTCACCCCTCCACTTT. The whole variable domain, remainder taken from reference TRBV3-1 and TRBJ1-6, is DTAVSQTPKYLVTQMGNDKSIKCEQNLGHDTMYWYKQDSKKFLKIMFSYNNKELIINETVPNRFSPKSPDKAHLNLHINSLELGDSAVYFCASSQGDANSPLHFGNGTRLTVT.

This clonotype was observed a handful of times. This chain links TRBV25-1 with TRBJ2-1; 7 bases are shared with TRBD1. Losses at the gene ends were 5 bases for V and 0 bases for J; bases not matched to a gene: 7. Germline V CDR1 and CDR2: MGHDK, SYGVNS. The CDR3 sequence is 16 residues long. CDR3 bases: TGTGCCAGCAGTTTACAGGGGTCAAGCTCCTACAATGAGCAGTTCTTC. Protein sequence: CASSLQGSSSYNEQFF. Variable domain in full (rest from reference TRBV25-1 and TRBJ2-1): EADIYQTPRYLVIGTGKKITLECSQTMGHDKMYWYQQDPGMELHLIHYSYGVNSTEKGDLSSESTVSRIRTEHFPLTLESARPSHTSQYLCASSLQGSSSYNEQFFGPGTRLTVL.

This clonotype was seen only once. The chain links TRBV20-1 to TRBJ2-1; 12 nucleotides match TRBD2. Per the germline V gene, CDR1 is DFQATT and CDR2 is SNEGSKA (reference sequence). With 5 bases clipped from V and 8 bases from J, the junction kept 13 bases outside the gene matches. There are 16 residues in the CDR3. As DNA, the CDR3 is TGCAGTGCTGAAGGACTAGCGGGGTTGTCCTCCGATGAGCAGTTCTTC. This codes for CSAEGLAGLSSDEQFF.

This clonotype was counted between two and nine times. The chain has TRBV20-1 and TRBJ1-2, with TRBD1 matching over 8 bases. The ends lost 0 bases at V and 6 bases at J; junction bases unmatched: 12. Germline CDR1 is DFQATT and CDR2 is SNEGSKA (reference sequence). The CDR3 runs 16 residues. CDR3 loop: CSARDLGRTGSDGYTF. CDR3 in DNA: TGCAGTGCTAGAGATTTGGGAAGGACAGGGAGTGATGGCTACACCTTC.

This chain links TRBV18 with TRBJ2-4, with D perhaps matching TRBD1 (5 bases). Trimming cost V 3 bases and J 3 bases, with 18 bases left between them. The CDR3 loop spans 17 amino acids. Germline V gene lookup returns CDR1 KGHSH and CDR2 LQKENI. The CDR3 reads CASSPPSLGARKNIQYF. DNA for the CDR3: TGTGCCAGCTCACCCCCGTCCCTTGGGGCCCGCAAAAACATTCAGTACTTC.

This clonotype was observed a handful of times. The rearrangement uses TRBV4-2 and TRBJ2-1, with TRBD2 matching 11 bases. The length of the CDR3 is 18 residues. Germline CDR1 and CDR2: LGHNA and YNFKEQ. With 0 bases clipped from V and 1 base from J, the junction kept 5 bases outside the gene matches. CDR3: CASSQDRRLAGSYNEQFF. In nucleotides, the CDR3 is TGTGCCAGCAGCCAAGATCGAAGACTAGCGGGGTCCTACAATGAGCAGTTCTTC.

In its sample, this clonotype was seen a few times. The V gene is TRBV20-1, the J gene TRBJ2-2; no firm D call. CDR1 is DFQATT and CDR2 is SNEGSKA in the germline V gene (reference sequence). The V gene lost 5 bases and the J gene lost 4 bases, with 5 bases spanning the gap. The CDR3 runs 11 residues. CDR3 DNA sequence: TGCAGTGCTCGCGTCACCGGGGAGCTGTTTTTT. Translation gives CSARVTGELFF.

The gene calls are TRBV6-1 and TRBJ2-7; 12 bases align to TRBD2. Germline CDR1 and CDR2: MNHNS and SASEGT. This CDR3 has 13 residues. Trimming cost V 3 bases and J 7 bases; bases outside gene matches: 1. The CDR3 DNA sequence: TGTGCCAGCAGTGAGGGACTAGCGGGTGAGCAGTACTTC. This translates into CASSEGLAGEQYF.

The chain employs TRBV2 and TRBJ2-1, with 9 bases aligning to TRBD1. Trimming removed 6 bases from V and 3 bases from J; junction bases left unmatched: 6. Germline CDR1 and CDR2: SNHLY and FYNNEI. This CDR3 region has 15 residues. CDR3 DNA sequence: TGTGCCAGCAGGGGAGGGACAGGGAACTACAATGAGCAGTTCTTC. It codes for CASRGGTGNYNEQFF. Full variable domain (outside the CDR3, taken from reference TRBV2 and TRBJ2-1): EPEVTQTPSHQVTQMGQEVILRCVPISNHLYFYWYRQILGQKVEFLVSFYNNEISEKSEIFDDQFSVERPDGSNFTLKIRSTKLEDSAMYFCASRGGTGNYNEQFFGPGTRLTVL.

The V and J genes are TRBV4-1 and TRBJ2-3; weak D call: TRBD1 (5 bases). The CDR3 extends over 14 amino acids. The ends were cut back, 0 bases at V and 11 bases at J, with 15 bases in the middle. CDR1 and CDR2 from the germline V gene are MGHRA and YSYEKL. The CDR3 sequence is CASSQETHFQGQYF. Here the CDR3 DNA reads TGCGCCAGCAGCCAAGAGACCCATTTTCAGGGGCAGTATTTT.

The CDR3, as DNA: TGCGCCAGCGGCACGGGACTAGACTCTGTTGCGCAGTTCTTC. Translating it yields CASGTGLDSVAQFF. The chain is built from TRBV5-1 and TRBJ2-1, with 8 bases matching TRBD2. The trim removed 7 bases at V and 12 bases at J, leaving 15 bases unmatched. The CDR3 sequence is 14 residues long. Germline CDR1 and CDR2: SGHRS and YFSETQ. The full variable domain, completed using reference TRBV5-1 and TRBJ2-1, is KAGVTQTPRYLIKTRGQQVTLSCSPISGHRSVSWYQQTPGQGLQFLFEYFSETQRNKGNFPGRFSGRQFSNSRSEMNVSTLELGDSALYLCASGTGLDSVAQFFGPGTRLTVL.

CDR3 protein: CASSLEDRAGSYNEQFF. The DNA for the CDR3 is TGCGCCAGCAGCTTGGAAGACAGGGCGGGCTCCTACAATGAGCAGTTCTTC. The V gene is TRBV5-1, the J gene TRBJ2-1, with 7 bases aligning to TRBD1. Germline V lookup: CDR1 SGHRS, CDR2 YFSETQ. V shed 0 bases, J shed 0 bases, and the junction held 6 bases outside the gene matches. The CDR3 runs to 17 residues.

This clonotype was detected only a few times. The chain employs TRBV2 and TRBJ2-5, with TRBD2 matching 11 bases. The CDR3 has 17 residues. V was clipped by 5 bases and J by 2 bases; unmatched bases: 10. CDR1 is SNHLY, CDR2 FYNNEI, per germline. The CDR3 coding sequence is TGTGCCAGCAGTCAGAATTCCCTAGCGGGGGGACAAGAGACCCAGTACTTC. It is translated as CASSQNSLAGGQETQYF.

The V and J genes are TRBV10-3 and TRBJ2-1; TRBD2 agrees at 11 bases. The V segment lost 10 bases and the J segment 5 bases; nucleotides outside the gene matches: 4. The CDR3 totals 13 residues. Germline CDR1 reads ENHRY; CDR2 reads SYGVKD. CDR3 residues: CATRGLADNEQFF. As DNA, the CDR3 is TGTGCCACAAGGGGACTAGCGGACAATGAGCAGTTCTTC.

The genes are TRBV24-1 and TRBJ2-1; D remains ambiguous. CDR1 KGHDR and CDR2 SFDVKD come from the germline V gene. The germline V and J ends were trimmed by 3 bases and 9 bases, with 11 bases remaining between them. CDR3 length: 13 amino acids. In nucleotides, the CDR3 is TGTGCCACCAGTGATAATGAGGCTCTTGAGCAGTTCTTC. Its protein product is CATSDNEALEQFF.

There are a few counts of this clonotype. This chain joins TRBV20-1 and TRBJ1-5; maybe TRBD1 (6 bases). The CDR3 consists of 14 residues. Germline CDR1 and CDR2: DFQATT and SNEGSKA (reference sequence). Trimming cost V 6 bases and J 4 bases, with 16 bases left between them. The CDR3 reads CSALGPGANQPQHF. The CDR3 region has the DNA TGCAGTGCCCTGGGGCCAGGGGCAAATCAGCCCCAGCATTTT.

The chain couples TRBV4-1 to TRBJ2-5; either TRBD1 or TRBD2 may supply D (5 bases each). Trimming removed 0 bases from V and 13 bases from J, with 21 bases in between. The CDR3 length is 15 residues. Germline loops: CDR1 MGHRA, CDR2 YSYEKL. In nucleotides, the CDR3 is TGCGCCAGCAGCCAAGAGGCCCAGAGAAGGGACCCGGGGTACTTC. Translating it yields CASSQEAQRRDPGYF.

The J gene is TRBJ2-5, the V gene TRBV6-1, with D uncertain. V was cut by 2 bases and J by 7 bases, with 11 bases left in between. Germline V CDR1 and CDR2: MNHNS, SASEGT. This CDR3 has 13 residues. The CDR3 coding sequence is TGTGCCAGCAGTGAACTAGGCCTGGGGACCCAGTACTTC. The encoded protein is CASSELGLGTQYF.

The CDR3 spells CASSPGQGWDGYTF. Here the CDR3 DNA reads TGTGCCAGCTCACCAGGACAGGGATGGGATGGCTACACCTTC. The chain is built from TRBV18 and TRBJ1-2; 8 bases match TRBD1. The V segment lost 2 bases and the J segment 6 bases; nucleotides outside the gene matches: 5. The germline gives CDR1 KGHSH, CDR2 LQKENI. The CDR3 covers 14 residues.

This clonotype turned up a few times. The genes are TRBV4-1 and TRBJ1-2; D might be TRBD1 (5 bases). Trimming left V 4 bases short and J 9 bases short, with 18 bases between. The CDR3 has 14 amino acids. Germline-derived CDR1 and CDR2 are MGHRA and YSYEKL. CDR3 sequence reads: CASSRLDTPSRYTF. The CDR3 DNA sequence: TGCGCCAGCAGCCGGTTGGACACACCTTCTCGCTACACCTTC.

The V and J genes are TRBV4-1 and TRBJ2-5, with TRBD1 as a possible D gene (5 bases). The J call could be wrong; TRBJ2-7 is a better fit for the DNA end. The CDR3 consists of 16 residues. Germline V gene sequence: CDR1 MGHRA, CDR2 YSYEKL. The CDR3 DNA follows: TGCGCCAGCAGCCAAGGGACCGGGCAGGGCTTCTACGAGCAGTACTTC. Its protein is CASSQGTGQGFYEQYF.

The rearrangement joins TRBV4-2 to TRBJ2-3; the D is unclear. The ends were cut back, 0 bases at V and 4 bases at J, with 8 bases in the middle. This CDR3 has 14 amino acids. Germline CDR1 and CDR2: LGHNA and YNFKEQ. As DNA, the CDR3 is TGTGCCAGCAGCCAAGATCACGGTGCAGATACGCAGTATTTT. This sequence encodes CASSQDHGADTQYF.

This clonotype was observed a few times. V usage is TRBV20-1 and J usage is TRBJ2-6; possibly TRBD2 for D (7 bases). V was clipped by 6 bases and J by 2 bases, with 11 bases between them. The CDR3 covers 14 residues. In germline, CDR1 is DFQATT, CDR2 SNEGSKA (reference sequence). The DNA for the CDR3 is TGCAGTGCCCGGGGGGCAGCTGGGGCCAACGTCCTGACTTTC. Protein: CSARGAAGANVLTF.

This clonotype was found a few times. The rearrangement uses TRBV15 and TRBJ2-7; 9 nucleotides align to TRBD1. This CDR3 spans 15 amino acids. CDR1 is LNHNV and CDR2 is YYDKDF in the germline V gene (reference sequence). V was clipped by 3 bases and J by 1 base; unmatched bases: 4. The CDR3 loop is CATSRDRGVSYEQYF. The CDR3 DNA follows: TGTGCCACCAGCAGGGACAGGGGAGTTTCCTACGAGCAGTACTTC.

The V call is TRBV20-1, the J call TRBJ2-5, with no clear D. The ends were cut back, 3 bases at V and 2 bases at J, with 10 bases in the middle. Germline loops: CDR1 DFQATT, CDR2 SNEGSKA (reference sequence). This CDR3 is 13 amino acids long. The DNA of the CDR3 is TGCAGTGCTAGGACACTTCATCAAGAGACCCAGTACTTC. Translating it yields CSARTLHQETQYF.

The rearrangement uses TRBV3-1 and TRBJ2-5; 11 bases align to TRBD2. Looked up from germline, CDR1 is LGHDT and CDR2 is YNNKEL (reference sequence). Trimming took 0 bases from V and 5 from J; bases not matched to a gene: 8. There are 17 residues in the CDR3. In DNA, the CDR3 is TGTGCCAGCAGCCAAGATGTTAGCGGGGGGGCAGCGGAGACCCAGTACTTC. The encoded protein is CASSQDVSGGAAETQYF.

This clonotype showed up just once. The chain is built from TRBV5-1 and TRBJ2-3, with 7 bases that match TRBD2. The CDR3 sequence is 17 residues long. V trimming: 4 bases; J trimming: 0 bases; junction bases outside the gene matches: 11. Germline V gene sequence: CDR1 SGHRS, CDR2 YFSETQ. CDR3 loop: CASSVRGGATSTDTQYF. CDR3 bases: TGCGCCAGCAGCGTTCGCGGGGGAGCCACTAGCACAGATACGCAGTATTTT.